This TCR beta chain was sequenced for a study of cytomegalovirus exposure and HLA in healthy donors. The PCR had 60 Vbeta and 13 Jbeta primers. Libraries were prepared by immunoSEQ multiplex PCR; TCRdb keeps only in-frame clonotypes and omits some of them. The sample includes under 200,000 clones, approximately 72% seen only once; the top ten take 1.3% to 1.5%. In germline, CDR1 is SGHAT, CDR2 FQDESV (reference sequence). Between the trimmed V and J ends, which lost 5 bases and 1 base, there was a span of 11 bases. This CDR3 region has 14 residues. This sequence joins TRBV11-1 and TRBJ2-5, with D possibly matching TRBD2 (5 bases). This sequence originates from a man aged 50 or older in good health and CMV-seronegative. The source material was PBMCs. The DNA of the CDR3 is TGTGCCAGCAGCCCTCGGACTGTCCAAGAGACCCAGTACTTC. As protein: CASSPRTVQETQYF.